This TCR beta chain was obtained from a study of cytomegalovirus exposure and HLA in healthy donors. About the research overall: Within an early data release were about 85 million unique TCRs drawn from HLA-typed donors.

Findings and limits, study-wide: What TCR beta sequences reportedly achieved was accurate prediction of HLA-A and HLA-B alleles in most subjects. Further analysis was carried out later, and it showed several of the most significant clusters appearing linked to common viral pathogens. Reported performance of the classifier showed diagnosis of cytomegalovirus status with high specificity and sensitivity.

This clone appeared a single time. The antigen is unknown. The junction had 3 bases not matched to a gene; V was cut back by 2 bases and J by 7 bases. CDR3 size: 15 residues. Germline loops: CDR1 MGHRA, CDR2 YSYEKL. PCR amplification relied on 60 Vbeta primers (plus 13 Jbeta primers). Profiling relied on immunoSEQ multiplex PCR, and the TCRdb table lists in-frame clones only, not all of them. The table records roughly 110,000 clones, about 61% of them present only once. The TCR comes from a young woman in good health and CMV-seronegative. The sequenced material came from PBMCs. The J gene is TRBJ2-1, the V gene TRBV4-1; TRBD1 matches at 12 bases. The CDR3 is CASSQPGQGANEQFF. CDR3 nucleotides: TGCGCCAGCAGCCAACCGGGACAGGGGGCAAATGAGCAGTTCTTC.